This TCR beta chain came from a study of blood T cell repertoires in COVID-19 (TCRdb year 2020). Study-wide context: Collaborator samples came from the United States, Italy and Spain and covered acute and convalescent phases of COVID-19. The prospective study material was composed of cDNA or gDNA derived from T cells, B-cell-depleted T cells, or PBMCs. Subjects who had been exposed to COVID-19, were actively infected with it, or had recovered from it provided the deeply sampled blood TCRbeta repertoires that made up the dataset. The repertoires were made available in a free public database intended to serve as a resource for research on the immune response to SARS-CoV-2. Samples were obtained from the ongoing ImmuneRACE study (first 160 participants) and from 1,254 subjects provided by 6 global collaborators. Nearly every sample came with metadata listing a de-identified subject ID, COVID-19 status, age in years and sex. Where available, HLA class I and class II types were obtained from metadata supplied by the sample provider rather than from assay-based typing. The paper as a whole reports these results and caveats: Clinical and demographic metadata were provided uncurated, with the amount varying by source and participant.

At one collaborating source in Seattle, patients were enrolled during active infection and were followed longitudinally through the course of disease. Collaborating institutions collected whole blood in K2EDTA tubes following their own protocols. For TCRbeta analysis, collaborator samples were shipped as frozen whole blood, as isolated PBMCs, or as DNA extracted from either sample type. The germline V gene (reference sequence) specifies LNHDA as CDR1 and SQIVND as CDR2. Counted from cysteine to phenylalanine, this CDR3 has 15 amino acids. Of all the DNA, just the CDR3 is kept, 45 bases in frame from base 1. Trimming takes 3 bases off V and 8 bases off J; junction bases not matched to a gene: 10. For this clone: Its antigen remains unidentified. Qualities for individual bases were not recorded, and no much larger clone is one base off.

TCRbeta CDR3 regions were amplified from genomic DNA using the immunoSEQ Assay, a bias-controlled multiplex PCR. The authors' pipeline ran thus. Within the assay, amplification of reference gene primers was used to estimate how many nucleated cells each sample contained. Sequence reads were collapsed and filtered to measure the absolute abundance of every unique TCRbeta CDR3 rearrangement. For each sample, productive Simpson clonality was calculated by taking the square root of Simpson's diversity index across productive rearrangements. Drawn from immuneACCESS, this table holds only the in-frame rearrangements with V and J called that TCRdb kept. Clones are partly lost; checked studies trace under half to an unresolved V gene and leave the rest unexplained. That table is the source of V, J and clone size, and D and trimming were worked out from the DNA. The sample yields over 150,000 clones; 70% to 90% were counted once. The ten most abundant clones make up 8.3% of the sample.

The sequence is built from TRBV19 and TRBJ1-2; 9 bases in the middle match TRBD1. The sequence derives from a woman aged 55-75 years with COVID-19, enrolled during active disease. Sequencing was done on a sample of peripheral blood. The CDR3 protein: CASSIPGTGQNGYTF. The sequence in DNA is TGTGCCAGTAGTATCCCAGGGACAGGGCAGAACGGCTACACCTTC.